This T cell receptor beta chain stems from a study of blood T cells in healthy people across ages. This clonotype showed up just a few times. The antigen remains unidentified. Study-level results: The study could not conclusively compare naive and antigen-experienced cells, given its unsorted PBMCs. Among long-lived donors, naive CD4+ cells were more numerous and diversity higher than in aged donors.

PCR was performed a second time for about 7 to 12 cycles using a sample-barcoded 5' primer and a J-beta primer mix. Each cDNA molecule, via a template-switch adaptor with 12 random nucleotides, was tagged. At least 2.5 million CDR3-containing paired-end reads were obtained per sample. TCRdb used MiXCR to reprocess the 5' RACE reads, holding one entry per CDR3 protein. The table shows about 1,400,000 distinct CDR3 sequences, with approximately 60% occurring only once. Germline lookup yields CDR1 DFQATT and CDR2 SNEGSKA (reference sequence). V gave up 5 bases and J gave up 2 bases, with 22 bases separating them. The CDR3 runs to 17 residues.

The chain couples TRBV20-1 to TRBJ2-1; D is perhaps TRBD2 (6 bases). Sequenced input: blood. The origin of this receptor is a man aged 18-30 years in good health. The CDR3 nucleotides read TGCAGTGCTGCCGACCGCTTCGTAGCGGTCACCTACAATGAGCAGTTCTTC. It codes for CSAADRFVAVTYNEQFF.